This record looks at one T cell receptor (beta chain) sequence and its context. This entry belongs to a study of OX40 agonist ivuxolimab in advanced cancers. Study-wide background: Patients were treated with intravenous ivuxolimab, dosed at 0.01 to 10 mg/kg and infused every 2 weeks. Recorded diagnoses for dose-escalation patients were hepatocellular carcinoma, melanoma, renal cell or head and neck cancer.

V was pared by 4 bases and J by 5 bases, with 15 bases between. The germline CDR1 and CDR2 sequences are SGHVS and FQNEAQ. The CDR3 is 15 residues long. Patients were ineligible given autoimmune disease history or systemic immunosuppression. The method was immunoSEQ multiplex PCR; TCRdb's version includes in-frame clones alone and lacks a portion of them. The sample holds tens of thousands of clones; around 90% are singletons and the top ten take 5% to 7%. The specimen was CD4+ or CD8+ T cells sorted from blood, collected in a trial of the OX40 agonist ivuxolimab. V gene TRBV7-8 combines with J gene TRBJ2-1; tentative D call: TRBD2 (7 bases). The receptor's source is an adult with an advanced solid tumor such as melanoma, head and neck, liver or kidney cancer. The CDR3, as DNA: TGTGCCAGCAGCTCGGGGGCGGGGGAGGACAATGAGCAGTTCTTC. Protein sequence: CASSSGAGEDNEQFF.